This T cell receptor beta chain was retrieved from a study of blood T cell repertoires in COVID-19. About the research overall: Sample material is recorded as cDNA or gDNA derived from T cells, B-cell-depleted T cells, or PBMCs.

The authors' processing: Amplified reference gene primers provided the basis for estimating nucleated cell counts. Assay: immunoSEQ multiplex PCR; the TCRdb copy retains only in-frame clones and omits some. V, J and clone size are taken as reported in that table, and D and trimming were inferred from the DNA itself. Among about 170,000 clones listed, approximately 87% were seen once. Seattle enrolled patients during active infection and tracked them longitudinally. The CDR3 is made up of 15 amino acids. Sequenced material: peripheral blood. The chain recombines TRBV21-1 with TRBJ2-5; TRBD2 was called by the table and not checked on the DNA. TRBV21-1 corresponds to a pseudogene. This receptor was taken from a woman aged 55 to 70 with COVID-19, enrolled during active disease. In DNA, the CDR3 is TGTGCCAGCAGCAAAGTCGGTAACCTCCAAGAGACCCAGTACTTC. This encodes CASSKVGNLQETQYF.